This T cell receptor (beta chain) was captured by sequencing in a study of T cell changes during pregnancy in multiple sclerosis. Some clones are missing from TCRdb's copy, which holds only in-frame ones; the method was immunoSEQ multiplex PCR. The table includes around 15,000 clones, roughly 83% detected once. Germline V gives CDR1 LGHNA, CDR2 YSLEER. Trimming removed 0 bases from V and 3 bases from J; junction bases left unmatched: 8. The CDR3 has 18 residues. This chain connects TRBV4-3 to TRBJ2-5, with 12 bases matching TRBD2. The sample was CD8+ T cells from peripheral blood mononuclear cells, taken in the third trimester of pregnancy. The source of this sequence is a female donor in good health, enrolled as a control in a pregnancy study. The CDR3 region is CASSQDLAGGLLEETQYF. CDR3 DNA: TGCGCCAGCAGCCAAGACCTAGCGGGGGGGCTCCTAGAAGAGACCCAGTACTTC.